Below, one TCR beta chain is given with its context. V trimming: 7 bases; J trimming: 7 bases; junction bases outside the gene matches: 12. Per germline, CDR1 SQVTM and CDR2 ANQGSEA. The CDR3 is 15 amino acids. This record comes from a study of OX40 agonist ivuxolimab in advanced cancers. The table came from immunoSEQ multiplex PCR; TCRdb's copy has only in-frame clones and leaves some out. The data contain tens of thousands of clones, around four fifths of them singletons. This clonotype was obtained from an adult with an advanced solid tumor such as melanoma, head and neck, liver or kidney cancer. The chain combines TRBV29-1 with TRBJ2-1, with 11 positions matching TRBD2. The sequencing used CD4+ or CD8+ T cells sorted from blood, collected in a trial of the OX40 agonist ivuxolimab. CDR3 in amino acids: CSAAGVAGGANEQFF. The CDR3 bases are TGCAGCGCGGCAGGGGTAGCGGGGGGGGCGAATGAGCAGTTCTTC.